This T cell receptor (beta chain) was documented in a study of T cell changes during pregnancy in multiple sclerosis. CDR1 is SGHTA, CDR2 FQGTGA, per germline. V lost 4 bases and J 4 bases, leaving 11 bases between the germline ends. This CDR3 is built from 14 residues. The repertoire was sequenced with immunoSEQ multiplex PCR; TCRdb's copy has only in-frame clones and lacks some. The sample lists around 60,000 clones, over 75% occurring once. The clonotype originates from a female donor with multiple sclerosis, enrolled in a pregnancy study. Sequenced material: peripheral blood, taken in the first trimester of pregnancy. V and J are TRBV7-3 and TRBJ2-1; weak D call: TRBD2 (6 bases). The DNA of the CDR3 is TGTGCCAGCAGCTCCTCCGGGACTTACAATGAGCAGTTCTTC. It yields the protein CASSSSGTYNEQFF.